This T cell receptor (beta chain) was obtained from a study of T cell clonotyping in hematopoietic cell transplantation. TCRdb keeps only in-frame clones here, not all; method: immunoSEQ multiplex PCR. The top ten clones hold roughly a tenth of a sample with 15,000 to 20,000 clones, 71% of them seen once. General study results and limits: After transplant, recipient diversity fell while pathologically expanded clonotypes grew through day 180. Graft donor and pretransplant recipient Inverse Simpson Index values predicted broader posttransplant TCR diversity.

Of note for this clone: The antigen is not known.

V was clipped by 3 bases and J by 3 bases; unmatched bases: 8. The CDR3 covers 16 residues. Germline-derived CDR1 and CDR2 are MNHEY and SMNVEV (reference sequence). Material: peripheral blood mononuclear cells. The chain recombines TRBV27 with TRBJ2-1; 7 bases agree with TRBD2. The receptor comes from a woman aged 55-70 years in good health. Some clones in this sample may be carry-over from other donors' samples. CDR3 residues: CASSFSGGLYYNEQFF. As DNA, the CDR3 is TGTGCCAGCAGTTTCTCGGGGGGACTGTACTACAATGAGCAGTTCTTC.